The next 11 T cell receptor beta chains were all read from a single sample in a study of blood T cell repertoires in COVID-19. Here immunoSEQ multiplex PCR was the method, and the copy in TCRdb shows in-frame clones only, minus some. In the table there are 450,000 or so clones, around 89% of which are singletons. The sample taken for sequencing was peripheral blood. The receptors were gathered from a woman in her 40s with COVID-19, enrolled during active disease.

The chain is built from TRBV28 and TRBJ1-2; the match to TRBD1 covers 8 bases. V was pared by 6 bases and J by 4 bases, with 4 bases of the junction left unmatched. CDR1 MDHEN and CDR2 SYDVKM come from the germline V gene. The length of the CDR3 is 13 residues. The CDR3 reads CASRRQGIYGYTF. The CDR3 DNA follows: TGTGCCAGCAGGAGACAGGGGATCTATGGCTACACCTTC.

This sequence joins TRBV7-8 and TRBJ2-7; the match to TRBD2 covers 7 bases. From germline, CDR1 is SGHVS and CDR2 FQNEAQ. The V gene end was trimmed by 5 bases and the J gene end by 2 bases; junction bases not matched to a gene: 12. The CDR3 totals 16 residues. Written as DNA, the CDR3 is TGTGCCAGCAGCCCCGTCAGCACTGGGGGGGCCTACGAGCAGTACTTC. Amino acid sequence: CASSPVSTGGAYEQYF.

V gene TRBV7-2 combines with J gene TRBJ2-7; unclear D gene. CDR3 length: 13 amino acids. Germline-derived CDR1 and CDR2 are SGHTA and FQGNSA. Trimming took off 2 bases at V and 3 bases at J, with 8 bases between the two ends. The CDR3 DNA reads TGTGCCAGCAGCTTAAAAGCTAGCTACGAGCAGTACTTC. This gives the protein CASSLKASYEQYF. The full variable domain, rest sourced from reference TRBV7-2 and TRBJ2-7, is GAGVSQSPSNKVTEKGKDVELRCDPISGHTALYWYRQSLGQGLEFLIYFQGNSAPDKSGLPSDRFSAERTGGSVSTLTIQRTQQEDSAVYLCASSLKASYEQYFGPGTRLTVT.

The V call is TRBV18, the J call TRBJ1-5, with D perhaps TRBD1 (6 bases). V was cut by 4 bases and J by 5 bases, with 9 bases left in between. The CDR3 is 13 amino acids. Germline lookup yields CDR1 KGHSH and CDR2 LQKENI. CDR3 DNA sequence: TGTGCCAGCTCACGGGACACCTATCAGCCCCAGCATTTT. Translated: CASSRDTYQPQHF.

This clone has only a few counts. This chain uses TRBV30 with TRBJ1-2, with 10 nucleotides matching TRBD1. The CDR3 is 13 residues long. Losses at the gene ends were 7 bases for V and 5 bases for J; bases not matched to a gene: 7. Germline CDR1 GTSNPN, CDR2 SVGIG (reference sequence). This CDR3 is CAFLGTGAYGYTF. The CDR3 DNA is TGTGCCTTTTTGGGGACAGGGGCTTATGGCTACACCTTC.

CDR3 nucleotides: TGTGCCAGTAGTATTTTTATCGGTCGGCAGGCACACGCCATCAACCCCCCCCAGCATTTT. This gives the protein CASSIFIGRQAHAINPPQHF. J is TRBJ1-5 and V is TRBV19, with D hard to call. Between the trimmed V and J ends, which lost 3 bases and 10 bases, there was a span of 34 bases. CDR1 is LNHDA, CDR2 SQIVND, per germline (reference sequence). The CDR3 has 20 amino acids.

The chain joins TRBV2 to TRBJ1-5; TRBD1 agrees at 7 bases. The CDR3 is 15 amino acids. Losses at the gene ends were 6 bases for V and 0 bases for J; bases not matched to a gene: 5. The germline V gene encodes CDR1 SNHLY and CDR2 FYNNEI. The CDR3 spells CASRADRVSNQPQHF. CDR3 coding DNA: TGTGCCAGCAGAGCCGACAGGGTTAGCAATCAGCCCCAGCATTTT.

The chain combines TRBV6-2 or TRBV6-3 with TRBJ1-5; a weak D match, TRBD1 (6 bases). The CDR3 runs 14 residues. Trimming pared 5 bases from V and 4 bases from J, leaving 12 bases between. Germline CDR1 MNHEY, CDR2 SVGEGT. CDR3 bases: TGTGCCAGCAGTATACGACAGGTAAATCAGCCCCAGCATTTT. It encodes CASSIRQVNQPQHF.

The J gene is TRBJ2-7, the V gene TRBV7-9, with D tentatively TRBD2 (5 bases). The ends were cut back, 0 bases at V and 0 bases at J, with 9 bases in the middle. CDR3 length equals 15 residues. CDR1 is SEHNR and CDR2 is FQNEAQ in the germline V gene (reference sequence). Here the CDR3 DNA reads TGTGCCAGCAGCTTAGCGGGAGATCCCTCCTACGAGCAGTACTTC. Residues: CASSLAGDPSYEQYF.

In DNA, the CDR3 is TGTGCCAGCAGCTTAGACACGAGCTCCTACAATGAGCAGTTCTTC. Residues: CASSLDTSSYNEQFF. This chain joins TRBV11-3 and TRBJ2-1; D not resolved. Germline-derived CDR1 and CDR2 are SGHNT and YENEEA. The V end was cut by 0 bases, the J end by 0 bases, with 6 bases between. The CDR3 spans 15 residues.

The CDR3 loop is CASSLISGGATEAFF. In DNA, the CDR3 is TGTGCCAGCAGCTTAATTTCAGGGGGCGCGACTGAAGCTTTCTTT. The chain has TRBV7-2 and TRBJ1-1, with 8 bases that match TRBD1. The germline gives CDR1 SGHTA, CDR2 FQGNSA. CDR3 size: 15 residues. J was trimmed by 5 bases and V by 2 bases; bases with no gene match: 7.